These 18 T cell receptor beta chains were sequenced from one sample in a study of blood T cell repertoires in COVID-19. Repertoires were generated with immunoSEQ multiplex PCR, while TCRdb's copy carries only in-frame clones and drops some. The sample has some 120,000 clones; about 70% are singletons. Source material: peripheral blood. The receptor source for this set is an elderly man with COVID-19, enrolled during active disease.

This sequence joins TRBV19 and TRBJ2-5; D uncertain. CDR3 size: 13 residues. The V end lost 3 bases, the J end lost 1 base, and 6 bases lay between the germline ends. Germline CDR1 reads LNHDA; CDR2 reads SQIVND (reference sequence). The chain's CDR3 is CASSISIQETQYF. The CDR3 DNA reads as TGTGCCAGTAGTATTTCAATCCAAGAGACCCAGTACTTC. The whole variable domain, filled in from reference TRBV19 and TRBJ2-5, reads DGGITQSPKYLFRKEGQNVTLSCEQNLNHDAMYWYRQDPGQGLRLIYYSQIVNDFQKGDIAEGYSVSREKKESFPLTVTSAQKNPTAFYLCASSISIQETQYFGPGTRLLVL.

The chain couples TRBV19 to TRBJ2-7; 8 bases fit TRBD2. The germline gives CDR1 LNHDA, CDR2 SQIVND (reference sequence). CDR3 size: 14 residues. After removal of 2 bases from V and 2 bases from J, the junction contained 2 bases not matched to a gene. The CDR3 DNA is TGTGCCAGTAGTATATCCGGGAGGGCCTACGAGCAGTACTTC. It codes for CASSISGRAYEQYF.

The chain combines TRBV7-8 with TRBJ2-7, with D possibly being TRBD2 (6 bases). The V gene's germline CDR1 is SGHVS and CDR2 FQNEAQ. CDR3 length equals 16 residues. Trimming took 3 bases from V and 0 from J, leaving 15 bases between them. CDR3 coding DNA: TGTGCCAGCAGCTTGGGGTTAGCGGTTCTCTCCTACGAGCAGTACTTC. This translates into CASSLGLAVLSYEQYF. The whole variable domain, remainder taken from reference TRBV7-8 and TRBJ2-7, is GAGVSQSPRYKVAKRGQDVALRCDPISGHVSLFWYQQALGQGPEFLTYFQNEAQLDKSGLPSDRFFAERPEGSVSTLKIQRTQQEDSAVYLCASSLGLAVLSYEQYFGPGTRLTVT.

This clone was counted once. This chain uses TRBV5-5 with TRBJ2-7; D ambiguous. V gave up 1 base and J gave up 3 bases, with 5 bases separating them. Germline V gene sequence: CDR1 SGHKS, CDR2 YYEKEE (reference sequence). The CDR3 contains 12 residues. The CDR3 nucleotides read TGTGCCAGCAGCTTGCCCGGCTACGAGCAGTACTTC. Translation gives CASSLPGYEQYF. The full variable domain, with the rest looked up from reference TRBV5-5 and TRBJ2-7, is DAGVTQSPTHLIKTRGQQVTLRCSPISGHKSVSWYQQVLGQGPQFIFQYYEKEERGRGNFPDRFSARQFPNYSSELNVNALLLGDSALYLCASSLPGYEQYFGPGTRLTVT.

The chain recombines TRBV27 with TRBJ2-7; a possible D gene is TRBD1 (5 bases). This CDR3 is built from 14 residues. Germline assignment: CDR1 MNHEY and CDR2 SMNVEV (reference sequence). V lost 5 bases and J lost 4, with 15 bases in between. The CDR3 sequence: CASSIIGARYEQYF. CDR3 in DNA: TGTGCCAGCAGTATCATAGGGGCCCGGTACGAGCAGTACTTC.

In this sample, this clone turned up once. This rearrangement joins TRBV19 to TRBJ2-7, with 13 bases aligning to TRBD2. Germline CDR1 LNHDA, CDR2 SQIVND (reference sequence). Trimming removed 4 bases from V and 6 bases from J; junction bases left unmatched: 9. CDR3 size: 16 residues. The CDR3 here is CASSTRRLAGGPEQYF. CDR3 sequence (DNA): TGTGCCAGTAGTACGCGGAGACTAGCGGGAGGCCCCGAGCAGTACTTC.

This CDR3 is CASSYEQENTEAFF. The CDR3 region has the DNA TGTGCCAGCAGTTACGAACAGGAGAACACTGAAGCTTTCTTT. This chain uses TRBV6-5 with TRBJ1-1, with D perhaps TRBD1 (5 bases). Between the trimmed V and J ends, which lost 2 bases and 1 base, there was a span of 8 bases. The CDR3 consists of 14 residues. The germline V gene encodes CDR1 MNHEY and CDR2 SVGAGI.

The chain couples TRBV7-8 to TRBJ2-4, with 8 bases fitting TRBD1. The germline CDR1 and CDR2 sequences are SGHVS and FQNEAQ. The CDR3 sequence is 16 residues long. V shed 5 bases and J 0 bases; nucleotides not matched to a gene: 6. CDR3 DNA: TGTGCCAGCAGCCTTGGGACAGGACTAGCCAAAAACATTCAGTACTTC. Translated, it gives CASSLGTGLAKNIQYF. Using reference TRBV7-8 and TRBJ2-4 for the parts outside the CDR3, the full variable domain is GAGVSQSPRYKVAKRGQDVALRCDPISGHVSLFWYQQALGQGPEFLTYFQNEAQLDKSGLPSDRFFAERPEGSVSTLKIQRTQQEDSAVYLCASSLGTGLAKNIQYFGAGTRLSVL.

The V and J genes are TRBV4-1 and TRBJ1-2; TRBD1 aligns across 7 bases. The V segment lost 3 bases and the J segment 2 bases; nucleotides outside the gene matches: 0. Germline V CDR1 and CDR2: MGHRA, YSYEKL. CDR3 length: 13 amino acids. CDR3 in DNA: TGCGCCAGCAGCCAGACAGGGAACTATGGCTACACCTTC. Encoded protein: CASSQTGNYGYTF.

This clone appeared a few times. The chain links TRBV19 to TRBJ2-1; D remains ambiguous. The CDR3 runs 14 residues. V lost 6 bases and J lost 0, with 9 bases in between. Germline V CDR1 and CDR2: LNHDA, SQIVND (reference sequence). The CDR3 loop reads CASRKTHSYNEQFF. CDR3 DNA: TGTGCCAGTAGAAAGACTCACTCCTACAATGAGCAGTTCTTC.

V is TRBV19 and J is TRBJ2-7; TRBD1 matches at 9 bases. Germline CDR1 is LNHDA and CDR2 is SQIVND (reference sequence). The CDR3 is 17 amino acids. The J segment lost 3 bases and the V segment lost 3 bases, leaving 12 bases of the junction unmatched. CDR3 sequence (DNA): TGTGCCAGTAGTATGGAGCCGTGGGGACAGGGTATCTACGAGCAGTACTTC. This codes for CASSMEPWGQGIYEQYF.

The chain links TRBV18 to TRBJ1-1; TRBD1 matches 11 bases. Losses at the gene ends were 9 bases for V and 0 bases for J; bases not matched to a gene: 9. CDR3 length: 16 residues. Germline V gene lookup returns CDR1 KGHSH and CDR2 LQKENI. The CDR3 protein is CASLSGTGGMNTEAFF. In nucleotides, the CDR3 is TGTGCCAGTCTTTCCGGGACAGGGGGAATGAACACTGAAGCTTTCTTT.

This chain links TRBV5-4 with TRBJ1-1; 11 bases line up with TRBD1. With 4 bases clipped from V and 0 bases from J, the junction kept 5 bases outside the gene matches. Germline V gives CDR1 SGHNT, CDR2 YYREEE (reference sequence). The CDR3 runs to 16 residues. The CDR3 DNA is TGTGCCAGCAGCCCGGACAGGGGGCGCGTGAACACTGAAGCTTTCTTT. Protein product: CASSPDRGRVNTEAFF.

The chain has TRBV11-1 and TRBJ2-2; D remains ambiguous. The V and J ends lost 1 base and 0 bases respectively, with 3 bases between them. CDR1 and CDR2 (germline): SGHAT, FQDESV (reference sequence). The CDR3 spans 14 residues. The CDR3, as DNA: TGTGCCAGCAGCTTAGGAGCGAACACCGGGGAGCTGTTTTTT. It yields the protein CASSLGANTGELFF.

The chain has TRBV6-1 and TRBJ2-7; no reliable D call. CDR1 MNHNS and CDR2 SASEGT come from the germline V gene. This CDR3 comprises 15 residues. V was shortened by 2 bases and J by 1 base, with 12 bases between the two germline ends. For the CDR3, the DNA is TGTGCCAGCAGTGAAACCCCGTTAACTTCCTACGAGCAGTACTTC. Its translation is CASSETPLTSYEQYF.

As to this clone: At one of its ends the junction is not consistent with the germline gene, which may arise from a read error. This chain uses TRBV29-1 with TRBJ1-2; TRBD1 matches 8 bases. The length of the CDR3 is 14 residues. Germline assignment: CDR1 SQVTM and CDR2 ANQGSEA. In DNA, the CDR3 is TGCAGCGTTCAAGACAGGGGCAGGGAATATGGCTACACCTTC. Residues: CSVQDRGREYGYTF.

This chain connects TRBV6-5 to TRBJ1-1; possible D gene TRBD1, 6 bases. The CDR3 is made up of 13 amino acids. Germline V gene data show CDR1 as MNHEY and CDR2 as SVGAGI. The V and J ends lost 4 bases and 1 base respectively, with 7 bases between them. CDR3 protein: CASSWTENTEAFF. The CDR3, as DNA: TGTGCCAGCAGTTGGACAGAGAACACTGAAGCTTTCTTT.

The J gene is TRBJ2-7, the V gene TRBV18, with 9 bases lining up with TRBD1. From germline, CDR1 is KGHSH and CDR2 LQKENI. Germline trimming cut 2 bases from V and 1 base from J; bases unmatched to any gene: 6. The CDR3 totals 16 residues. The CDR3 region is CASSPLGTGSSYEQYF. In DNA form, the CDR3 reads TGTGCCAGCTCACCATTAGGGACAGGGAGTTCCTACGAGCAGTACTTC.